The T cell receptor beta chain under discussion was sequenced for a study of CD8 T cells in Susac syndrome. Study in general: Susac syndrome patients were untreated, on corticosteroids with some adding intravenous immunoglobulin, or on intravenous immunoglobulin only.

The CDR3 is made up of 11 amino acids. In germline, CDR1 is ENHRY, CDR2 SYGVKD. After extraction with the RNeasy kit, roughly 0.5 to 1 ug of the RNA was reverse transcribed using random hexamers. The amplification used immunoSEQ multiplex PCR on TCR beta CDR3; it spanned 54 Vbeta and 13 Jbeta. TCRdb re-called the immunoSEQ multiplex PCR reads through MiXCR, storing one row per CDR3 protein. The sample has under 200,000 distinct CDR3 sequences, 90% to 97% seen once; the top ten hold 0.075% to 0.1%. Sequencing was performed on CD4+ T cells from PBMCs. This sequence was found in a human donor with Susac syndrome. V and J are TRBV10-3 and TRBJ2-1, with D possibly matching TRBD2 (6 bases). CDR3 sequence reads: CASGLINEQFF. The CDR3 bases are TGTGCATCCGGACTAATCAATGAGCAGTTCTTC.